The next 6 T cell receptor beta chains were all read from a single sample in a study of blood T cell repertoires in COVID-19. This table comes from immunoSEQ multiplex PCR, and its TCRdb copy is limited to in-frame clones, with some not included. The sample yields tens of thousands of clones, about nine tenths seen once. Sequences were obtained from peripheral blood. All receptors come from a man aged 65 to 79 with acute or convalescent COVID-19.

This clone turned up a few times. V usage is TRBV6-2 or TRBV6-3 and J usage is TRBJ2-1; TRBD2 matches 8 bases. This CDR3 has 16 residues. After removal of 5 bases from V and 0 bases from J, the junction contained 6 bases not matched to a gene. Germline-derived CDR1 and CDR2 are MNHEY and SVGEGT. The CDR3, as DNA: TGTGCCAGCAGTAGTACTAGCGGTAGCTCCTACAATGAGCAGTTCTTC. It codes for CASSSTSGSSYNEQFF.

The chain combines TRBV6-5 with TRBJ2-1; possibly TRBD1 for D (5 bases). The CDR3 consists of 13 residues. Germline V lookup: CDR1 MNHEY, CDR2 SVGAGI. V lost 6 bases, J lost 9 bases, and 15 bases lay in between. CDR3 protein: CASSREAGREQFF. CDR3 DNA sequence: TGTGCCAGCAGCCGAGAAGCAGGGCGTGAGCAGTTCTTC.

The V call is TRBV7-9, the J call TRBJ1-1; D remains ambiguous. Germline V gene lookup returns CDR1 SEHNR and CDR2 FQNEAQ (reference sequence). Between the trimmed V and J ends, which lost 1 base and 5 bases, there was a span of 14 bases. CDR3 size: 15 residues. CDR3 sequence reads: CASSLDVSPGTEAFF. CDR3 bases: TGTGCCAGCAGCTTAGACGTCAGCCCGGGGACTGAAGCTTTCTTT.

This rearrangement joins TRBV7-3 to TRBJ2-6; D is undetermined. CDR1 SGHTA and CDR2 FQGTGA come from the germline V gene. The CDR3 totals 14 residues. Between the trimmed V and J ends, which lost 2 bases and 4 bases, there was a span of 6 bases. This CDR3 reads CASSLGAGANVLTF. The CDR3 nucleotides read TGTGCCAGCAGCTTAGGAGCCGGGGCCAACGTCCTGACTTTC.

The CDR3 here is CASSLTSGDYNEQFF. As DNA, the CDR3 is TGTGCCAGCAGCTTGACTAGCGGGGACTACAATGAGCAGTTCTTC. The chain is built from TRBV5-6 and TRBJ2-1; TRBD2 matches at 10 bases. With V trimmed by 1 base and J by 3 bases, 1 base remained unmatched. The CDR3 extends over 15 amino acids. The germline V gene encodes CDR1 SGHDT and CDR2 YYEEEE.

The chain joins TRBV7-9 to TRBJ1-2; 8 bases map to TRBD1. J lost 6 bases, V lost 3 bases, and 9 bases had no gene match. Looked up from germline, CDR1 is SEHNR and CDR2 is FQNEAQ (reference sequence). The length of the CDR3 is 15 residues. For the CDR3, the DNA is TGTGCCAGCAGCTTGGGAGACAGGGGCGTAGATGGCTACACCTTC. It yields the protein CASSLGDRGVDGYTF. The whole variable domain, filled in from reference TRBV7-9 and TRBJ1-2, reads DTGVSQNPRHKITKRGQNVTFRCDPISEHNRLYWYRQTLGQGPEFLTYFQNEAQLEKSRLLSDRFSAERPKGSFSTLEIQRTEQGDSAMYLCASSLGDRGVDGYTFGSGTRLTVV.